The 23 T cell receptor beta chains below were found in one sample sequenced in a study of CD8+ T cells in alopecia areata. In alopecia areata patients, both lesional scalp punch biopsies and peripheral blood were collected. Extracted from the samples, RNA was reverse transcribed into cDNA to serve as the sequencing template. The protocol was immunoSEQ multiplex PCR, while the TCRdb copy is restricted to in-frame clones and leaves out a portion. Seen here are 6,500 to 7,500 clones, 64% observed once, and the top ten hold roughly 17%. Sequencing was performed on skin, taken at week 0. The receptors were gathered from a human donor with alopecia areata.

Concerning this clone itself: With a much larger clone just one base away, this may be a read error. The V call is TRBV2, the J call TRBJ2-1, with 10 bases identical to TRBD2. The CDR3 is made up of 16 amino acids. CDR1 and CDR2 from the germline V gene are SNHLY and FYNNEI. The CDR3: CSSDSPSGSTYNEQFF. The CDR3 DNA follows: TGTTCCAGCGATTCTCCTAGCGGGAGTACCTACAATGAGCAGTTCTTC.

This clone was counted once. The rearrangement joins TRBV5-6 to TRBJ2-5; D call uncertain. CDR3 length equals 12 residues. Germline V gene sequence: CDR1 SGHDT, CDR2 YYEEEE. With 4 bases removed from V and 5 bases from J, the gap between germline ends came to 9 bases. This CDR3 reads CASSLSAETQYF. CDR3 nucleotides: TGTGCCAGCAGCCTCTCGGCGGAGACCCAGTACTTC.

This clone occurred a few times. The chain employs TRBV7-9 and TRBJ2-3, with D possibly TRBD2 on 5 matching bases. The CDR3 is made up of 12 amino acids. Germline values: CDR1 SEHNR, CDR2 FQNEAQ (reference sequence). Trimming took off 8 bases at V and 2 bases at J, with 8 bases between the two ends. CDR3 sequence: CASGRDTDTQYF. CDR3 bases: TGTGCCAGCGGACGGGACACAGATACGCAGTATTTT. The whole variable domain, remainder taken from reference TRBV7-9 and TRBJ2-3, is DTGVSQNPRHKITKRGQNVTFRCDPISEHNRLYWYRQTLGQGPEFLTYFQNEAQLEKSRLLSDRFSAERPKGSFSTLEIQRTEQGDSAMYLCASGRDTDTQYFGPGTRLTVL.

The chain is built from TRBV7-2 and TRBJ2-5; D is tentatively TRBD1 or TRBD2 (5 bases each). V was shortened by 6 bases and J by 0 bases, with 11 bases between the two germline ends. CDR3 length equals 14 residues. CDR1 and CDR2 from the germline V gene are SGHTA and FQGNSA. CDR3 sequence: CASSPGAYQETQYF. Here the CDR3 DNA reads TGTGCCAGCAGTCCCGGGGCTTACCAAGAGACCCAGTACTTC. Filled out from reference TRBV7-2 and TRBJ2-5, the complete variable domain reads GAGVSQSPSNKVTEKGKDVELRCDPISGHTALYWYRQSLGQGLEFLIYFQGNSAPDKSGLPSDRFSAERTGGSVSTLTIQRTQQEDSAVYLCASSPGAYQETQYFGPGTRLLVL.

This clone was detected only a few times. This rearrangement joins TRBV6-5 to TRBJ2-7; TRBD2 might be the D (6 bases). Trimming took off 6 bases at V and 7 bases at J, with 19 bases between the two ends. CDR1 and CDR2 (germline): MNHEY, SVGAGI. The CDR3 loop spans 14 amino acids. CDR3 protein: CASRSDTSSGEQYF. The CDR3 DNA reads TGTGCCAGCAGATCAGATACGTCGAGCGGGGAGCAGTACTTC.

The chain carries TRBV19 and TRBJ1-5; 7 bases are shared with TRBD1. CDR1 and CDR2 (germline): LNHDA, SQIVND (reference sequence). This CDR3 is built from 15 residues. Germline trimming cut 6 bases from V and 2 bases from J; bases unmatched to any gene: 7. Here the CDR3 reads CASRIRTGGNQPQHF. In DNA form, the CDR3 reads TGTGCCAGTAGGATAAGGACAGGAGGCAATCAGCCCCAGCATTTT.

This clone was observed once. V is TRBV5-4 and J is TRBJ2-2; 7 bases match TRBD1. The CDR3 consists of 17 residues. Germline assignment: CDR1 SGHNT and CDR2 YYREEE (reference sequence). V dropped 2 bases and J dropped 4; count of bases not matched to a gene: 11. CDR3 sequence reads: CASSLRLGTASTGELFF. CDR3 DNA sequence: TGTGCCAGCAGCTTACGTTTGGGGACAGCCTCCACCGGGGAGCTGTTTTTT.

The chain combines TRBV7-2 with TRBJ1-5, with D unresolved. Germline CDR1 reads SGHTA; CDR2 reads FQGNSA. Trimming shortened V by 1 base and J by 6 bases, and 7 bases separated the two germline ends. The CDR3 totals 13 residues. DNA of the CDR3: TGTGCCAGCAGCTTAGATTGGGGTCAGCCCCAGCATTTT. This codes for CASSLDWGQPQHF. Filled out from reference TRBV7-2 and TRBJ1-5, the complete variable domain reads GAGVSQSPSNKVTEKGKDVELRCDPISGHTALYWYRQSLGQGLEFLIYFQGNSAPDKSGLPSDRFSAERTGGSVSTLTIQRTQQEDSAVYLCASSLDWGQPQHFGDGTRLSIL.

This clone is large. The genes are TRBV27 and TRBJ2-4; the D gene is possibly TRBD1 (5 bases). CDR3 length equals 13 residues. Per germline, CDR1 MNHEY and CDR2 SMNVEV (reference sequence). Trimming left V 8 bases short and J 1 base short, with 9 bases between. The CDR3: CASSKGAKNIQYF. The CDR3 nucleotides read TGTGCCAGCTCAAAGGGGGCCAAAAACATTCAGTACTTC.

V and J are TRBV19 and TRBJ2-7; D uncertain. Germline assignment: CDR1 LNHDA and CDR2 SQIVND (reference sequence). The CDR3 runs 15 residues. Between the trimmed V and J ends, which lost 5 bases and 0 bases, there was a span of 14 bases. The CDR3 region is CASSPTTRGSYEQYF. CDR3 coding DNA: TGTGCCAGTAGTCCCACCACCCGCGGCTCCTACGAGCAGTACTTC.

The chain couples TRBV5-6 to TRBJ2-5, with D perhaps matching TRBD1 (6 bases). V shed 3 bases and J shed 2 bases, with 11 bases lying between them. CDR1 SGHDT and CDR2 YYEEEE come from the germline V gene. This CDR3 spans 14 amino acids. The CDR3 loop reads CASSWDTRQETQYF. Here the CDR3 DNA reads TGTGCCAGCAGCTGGGACACCCGACAAGAGACCCAGTACTTC. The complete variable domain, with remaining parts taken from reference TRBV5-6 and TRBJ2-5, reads DAGVTQSPTHLIKTRGQQVTLRCSPKSGHDTVSWYQQALGQGPQFIFQYYEEEERQRGNFPDRFSGHQFPNYSSELNVNALLLGDSALYLCASSWDTRQETQYFGPGTRLLVL.

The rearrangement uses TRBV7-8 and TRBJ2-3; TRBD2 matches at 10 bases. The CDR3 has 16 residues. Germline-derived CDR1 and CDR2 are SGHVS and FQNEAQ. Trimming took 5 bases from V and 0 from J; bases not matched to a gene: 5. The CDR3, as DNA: TGTGCCAGCAGCACGGCAGCGGGGGGGAGCACAGATACGCAGTATTTT. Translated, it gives CASSTAAGGSTDTQYF.

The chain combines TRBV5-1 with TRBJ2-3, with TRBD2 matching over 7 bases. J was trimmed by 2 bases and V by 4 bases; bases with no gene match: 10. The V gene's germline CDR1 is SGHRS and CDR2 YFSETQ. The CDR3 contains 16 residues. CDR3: CASSRSSGSYTDTQYF. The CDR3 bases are TGCGCCAGCAGCCGGTCTAGCGGCTCCTACACAGATACGCAGTATTTT.

This chain's CDR3 is CASSLNSGSLDEQFF. The CDR3 nucleotides are TGCGCCAGCAGCCTCAATAGCGGGAGCCTCGATGAGCAGTTCTTC. This sequence joins TRBV5-1 and TRBJ2-1; 9 bases align to TRBD2. The CDR3 totals 15 residues. V shed 4 bases and J 8 bases; nucleotides not matched to a gene: 10. Germline lookup yields CDR1 SGHRS and CDR2 YFSETQ.

CDR3 residues: CASRLSGGIYNEQFF. As DNA, the CDR3 is TGTGCCAGCAGACTAAGCGGGGGGATCTACAATGAGCAGTTCTTC. This rearrangement joins TRBV11-2 to TRBJ2-1; 9 bases are a match to TRBD2. Germline values: CDR1 SGHAT, CDR2 FQNNGV. The CDR3 sequence is 15 residues long. V dropped 6 bases and J dropped 3; count of bases not matched to a gene: 6.

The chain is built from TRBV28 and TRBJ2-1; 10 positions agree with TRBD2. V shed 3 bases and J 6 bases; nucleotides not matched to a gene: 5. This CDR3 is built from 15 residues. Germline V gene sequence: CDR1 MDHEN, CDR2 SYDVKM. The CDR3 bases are TGTGCCAGCAGTTTTGCTAGCGGGAGTAGCAATGAGCAGTTCTTC. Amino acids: CASSFASGSSNEQFF.

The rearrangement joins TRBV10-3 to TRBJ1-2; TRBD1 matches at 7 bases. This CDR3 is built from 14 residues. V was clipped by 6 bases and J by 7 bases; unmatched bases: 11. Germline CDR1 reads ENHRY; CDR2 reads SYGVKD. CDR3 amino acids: CAIRTLNRGLGYTF. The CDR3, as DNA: TGTGCCATCAGGACGCTTAACAGGGGACTTGGCTACACCTTC.

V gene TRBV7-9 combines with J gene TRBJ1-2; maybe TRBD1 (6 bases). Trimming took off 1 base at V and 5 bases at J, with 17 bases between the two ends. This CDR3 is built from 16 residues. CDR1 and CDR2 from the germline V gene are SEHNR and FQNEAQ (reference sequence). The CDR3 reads CASSLGAAGAAYGYTF. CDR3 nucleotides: TGTGCCAGCAGCTTAGGTGCGGCGGGGGCAGCGTATGGCTACACCTTC.

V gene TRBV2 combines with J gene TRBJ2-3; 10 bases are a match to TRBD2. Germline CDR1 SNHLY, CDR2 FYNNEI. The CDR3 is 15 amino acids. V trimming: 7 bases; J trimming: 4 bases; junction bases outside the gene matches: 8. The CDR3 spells CASTEREGRADTQYF. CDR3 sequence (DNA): TGTGCCAGCACGGAGCGGGAGGGGCGCGCAGATACGCAGTATTTT.

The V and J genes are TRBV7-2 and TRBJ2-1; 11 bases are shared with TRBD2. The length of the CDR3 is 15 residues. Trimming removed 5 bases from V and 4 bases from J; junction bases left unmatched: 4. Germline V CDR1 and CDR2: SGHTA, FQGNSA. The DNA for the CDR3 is TGTGCCAGCAGCCCGAGACTAGCGGGGTACAATGAGCAGTTCTTC. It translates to CASSPRLAGYNEQFF.

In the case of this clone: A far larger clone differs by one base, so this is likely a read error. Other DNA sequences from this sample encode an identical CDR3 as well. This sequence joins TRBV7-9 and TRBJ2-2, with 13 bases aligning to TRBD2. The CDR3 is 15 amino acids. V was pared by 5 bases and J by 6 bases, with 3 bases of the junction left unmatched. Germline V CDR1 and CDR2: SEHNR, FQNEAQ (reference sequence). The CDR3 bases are TGTGCCAGCAGCCACGGACTAGCGGGGGCCGGGGAGCTGTTTTTT. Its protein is CASSHGLAGAGELFF.

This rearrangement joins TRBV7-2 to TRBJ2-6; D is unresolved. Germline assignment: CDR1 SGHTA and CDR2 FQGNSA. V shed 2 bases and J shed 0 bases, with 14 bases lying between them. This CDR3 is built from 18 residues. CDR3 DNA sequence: TGTGCCAGCAGCTTATTGGCGGCGGTCGCCTCTGGGGCCAACGTCCTGACTTTC. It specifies CASSLLAAVASGANVLTF.

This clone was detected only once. The CDR3 nucleotides read TGTGCCAGCAGTGACGGACTAGCGGGATCCTACGAGCAGTACTTC. As protein: CASSDGLAGSYEQYF. This rearrangement joins TRBV6-1 to TRBJ2-5, with 12 bases matching TRBD2. The tail of the sequence fits TRBJ2-7 better, so the J call may be wrong. The V gene's germline CDR1 is MNHNS and CDR2 SASEGT. This CDR3 is 15 amino acids long.